The 3 T cell receptor beta chains presented below share a single source sample, sequenced in a study of T cells and copy number aberrations in small-cell lung cancer. Some clones are missing from TCRdb's copy, which holds only in-frame ones; the method was immunoSEQ multiplex PCR. In the table there are 140 or so clones, roughly 92% of which are singletons. Sequenced input: tumor tissue. The source is a man between 40 and 49 years old with small cell lung cancer.

The J gene is TRBJ1-2, the V gene TRBV7-3; D remains ambiguous. The V gene's germline CDR1 is SGHTA and CDR2 FQGTGA. The CDR3 totals 14 residues. The V end was cut by 0 bases, the J end by 0 bases, with 5 bases between. The CDR3 sequence: CASSLTGANYGYTF. CDR3 nucleotide sequence: TGTGCCAGCAGCTTAACCGGTGCTAACTATGGCTACACCTTC. Full variable domain (rest looked up from reference TRBV7-3 and TRBJ1-2): GAGVSQTPSNKVTEKGKYVELRCDPISGHTALYWYRQSLGQGPEFLIYFQGTGAADDSGLPNDRFFAVRPEGSVSTLKIQRTERGDSAVYLCASSLTGANYGYTFGSGTRLTVV.

This clone was seen a handful of times. This chain connects TRBV6-1 to TRBJ1-1, with a possible D match to TRBD1 (5 bases). Trimming left V 4 bases short and J 2 bases short, with 8 bases between. CDR1 is MNHNS and CDR2 is SASEGT in the germline V gene. The CDR3 runs 13 residues. CDR3 protein: CASSVGDNTEAFF. The CDR3 nucleotides read TGTGCCAGCAGTGTGGGGGATAACACTGAAGCTTTCTTT.

The chain carries TRBV4-2 and TRBJ1-6; D unresolved. V was clipped by 0 bases and J by 0 bases, with 12 bases between them. CDR3 length: 18 residues. Germline-derived CDR1 and CDR2 are LGHNA and YNFKEQ. The CDR3 bases are TGTGCCAGCAGCCAAGAGAGCGGAGCAAGCTCCTATAATTCACCCCTCCACTTT. Amino acid sequence: CASSQESGASSYNSPLHF.